What follows describes a single TCR beta chain. The sample originates from a study of blood T cell repertoires in COVID-19. Across the study: Samples representing acute and convalescent COVID-19 were sourced from the United States, Italy and Spain. PBMCs, B-cell-depleted T cells, or T cells provided the cDNA or gDNA that made up the material.

This table comes from immunoSEQ multiplex PCR, and its TCRdb copy is limited to in-frame clones, with some not included. Of under 300,000 clones listed, roughly nine tenths are singletons. Material: peripheral blood. The sequence was obtained from a man aged 55-75 years who had recovered from COVID-19.

The CDR3 reads CASSPQRTGELFF. The CDR3 DNA is TGTGCCAGCTCGCCCCAGAGGACCGGGGAGCTGTTTTTT. The V gene is TRBV18, the J gene TRBJ2-2; D call uncertain. V shed 6 bases and J shed 5 bases, with 10 bases lying between them. The CDR3 is made up of 13 amino acids. Germline CDR1 reads KGHSH; CDR2 reads LQKENI.